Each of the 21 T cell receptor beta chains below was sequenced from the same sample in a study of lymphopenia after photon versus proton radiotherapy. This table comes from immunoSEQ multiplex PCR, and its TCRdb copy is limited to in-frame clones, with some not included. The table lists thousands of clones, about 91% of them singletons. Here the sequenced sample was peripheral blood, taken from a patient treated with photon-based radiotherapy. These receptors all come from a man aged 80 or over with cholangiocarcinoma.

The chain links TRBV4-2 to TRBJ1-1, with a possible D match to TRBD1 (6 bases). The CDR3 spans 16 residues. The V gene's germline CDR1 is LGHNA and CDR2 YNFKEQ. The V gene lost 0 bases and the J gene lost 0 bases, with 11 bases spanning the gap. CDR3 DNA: TGTGCCAGCAGCCAAGAGGGGGGACATTTGAACACTGAAGCTTTCTTT. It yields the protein CASSQEGGHLNTEAFF.

The CDR3 loop is CASSLTDRETQYF. CDR3 DNA: TGTGCCAGCAGCTTAACAGACAGGGAGACCCAGTACTTC. The chain links TRBV7-3 to TRBJ2-5, with a tentative D call TRBD1 (6 bases). The CDR3 sequence is 13 residues long. V was clipped by 0 bases and J by 5 bases, with 7 bases between them. Germline assignment: CDR1 SGHTA and CDR2 FQGTGA.

This CDR3 reads CASSLDRGSTEAFF. CDR3 nucleotides: TGTGCCAGCAGCTTGGACAGGGGGTCCACTGAAGCTTTCTTT. This chain connects TRBV5-4 to TRBJ1-1; 8 bases match TRBD1. Germline trimming cut 0 bases from V and 4 bases from J; bases unmatched to any gene: 2. Germline V gives CDR1 SGHNT, CDR2 YYREEE (reference sequence). This CDR3 region has 14 residues.

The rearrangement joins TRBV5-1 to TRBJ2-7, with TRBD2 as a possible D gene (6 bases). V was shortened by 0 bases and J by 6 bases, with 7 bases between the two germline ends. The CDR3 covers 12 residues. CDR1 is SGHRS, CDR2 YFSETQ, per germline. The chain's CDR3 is CASSLVGGEQYF. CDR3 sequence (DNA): TGCGCCAGCAGCTTGGTCGGGGGCGAGCAGTACTTC.

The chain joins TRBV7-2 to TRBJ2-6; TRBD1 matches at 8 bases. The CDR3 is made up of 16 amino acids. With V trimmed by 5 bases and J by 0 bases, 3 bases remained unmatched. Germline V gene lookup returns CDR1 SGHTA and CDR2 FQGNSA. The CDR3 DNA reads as TGTGCCAGCAGCCAGGACAGGGCCTCTGGGGCCAACGTCCTGACTTTC. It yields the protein CASSQDRASGANVLTF.

The CDR3, as DNA: TGTGCCAGCAGTGCCAGCGGGAAGGTGGATACGCAGTATTTT. Its translation: CASSASGKVDTQYF. The chain recombines TRBV27 with TRBJ2-3; 7 bases are shared with TRBD2. Losses at the gene ends were 5 bases for V and 6 bases for J; bases not matched to a gene: 8. The CDR3 is 14 amino acids. Per germline, CDR1 MNHEY and CDR2 SMNVEV (reference sequence).

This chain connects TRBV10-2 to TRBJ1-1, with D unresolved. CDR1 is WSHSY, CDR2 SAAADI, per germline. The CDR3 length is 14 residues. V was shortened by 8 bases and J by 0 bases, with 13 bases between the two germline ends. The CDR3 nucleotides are TGCGCCAGCTCAATCGGCCGGTTGAACACTGAAGCTTTCTTT. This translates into CASSIGRLNTEAFF.

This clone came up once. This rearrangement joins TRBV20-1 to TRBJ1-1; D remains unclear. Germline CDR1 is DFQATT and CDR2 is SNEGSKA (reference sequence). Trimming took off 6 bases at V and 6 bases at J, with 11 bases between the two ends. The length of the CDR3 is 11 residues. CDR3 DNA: TGCAGTGCGAGGCGCATCCCTGAAGCTTTCTTT. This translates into CSARRIPEAFF.

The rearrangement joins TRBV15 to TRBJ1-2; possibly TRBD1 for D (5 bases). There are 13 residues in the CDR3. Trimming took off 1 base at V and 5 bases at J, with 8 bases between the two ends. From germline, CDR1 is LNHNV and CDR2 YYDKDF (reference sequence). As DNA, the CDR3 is TGTGCCACCAGCAGAGCGAGGGGTTATGGCTACACCTTC. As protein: CATSRARGYGYTF.

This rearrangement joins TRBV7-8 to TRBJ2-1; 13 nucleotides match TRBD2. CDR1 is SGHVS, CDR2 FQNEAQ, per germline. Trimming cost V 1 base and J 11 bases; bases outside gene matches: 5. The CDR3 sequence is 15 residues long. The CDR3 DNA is TGTGCCAGCAGCTTAGGCGGACTAGCGGGGGCCCAGCAGTTCTTC. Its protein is CASSLGGLAGAQQFF.

DNA for the CDR3: TGTGCCAGCAGTTACCCGGGGCCCCAGTGGTTCTTT. It is translated as CASSYPGPQWFF. The J gene is TRBJ1-1, the V gene TRBV6-5, with a tentative D call TRBD1 (5 bases). Looked up from germline, CDR1 is MNHEY and CDR2 is SVGAGI. The CDR3 is 12 amino acids. The V gene lost 2 bases and the J gene lost 14 bases, with 15 bases spanning the gap.

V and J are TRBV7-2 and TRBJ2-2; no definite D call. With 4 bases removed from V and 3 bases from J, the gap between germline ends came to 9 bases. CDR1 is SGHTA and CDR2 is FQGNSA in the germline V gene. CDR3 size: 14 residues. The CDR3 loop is CASSYRIYTGELFF. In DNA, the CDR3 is TGTGCCAGCAGCTACCGGATTTACACCGGGGAGCTGTTTTTT.

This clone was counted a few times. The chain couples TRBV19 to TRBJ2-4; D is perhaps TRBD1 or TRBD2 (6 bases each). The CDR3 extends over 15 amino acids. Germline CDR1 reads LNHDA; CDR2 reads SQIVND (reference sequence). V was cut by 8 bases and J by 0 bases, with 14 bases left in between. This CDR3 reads CASEDGGQAKNIQYF. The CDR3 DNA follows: TGTGCCAGTGAGGACGGGGGACAAGCCAAAAACATTCAGTACTTC.

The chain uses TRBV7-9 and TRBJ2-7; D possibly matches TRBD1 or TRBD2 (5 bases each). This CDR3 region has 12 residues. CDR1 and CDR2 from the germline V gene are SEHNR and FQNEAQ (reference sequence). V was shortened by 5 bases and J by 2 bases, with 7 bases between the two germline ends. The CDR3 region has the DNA TGTGCCAGCAGCGTGGGGGCCTACGAGCAGTACTTC. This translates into CASSVGAYEQYF.

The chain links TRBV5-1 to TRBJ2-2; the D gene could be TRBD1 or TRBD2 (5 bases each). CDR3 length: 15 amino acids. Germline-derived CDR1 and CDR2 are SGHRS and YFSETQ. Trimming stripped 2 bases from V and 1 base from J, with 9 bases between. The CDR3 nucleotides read TGCGCCAGCAGCTTCGAGGGGATGAACACCGGGGAGCTGTTTTTT. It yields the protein CASSFEGMNTGELFF.

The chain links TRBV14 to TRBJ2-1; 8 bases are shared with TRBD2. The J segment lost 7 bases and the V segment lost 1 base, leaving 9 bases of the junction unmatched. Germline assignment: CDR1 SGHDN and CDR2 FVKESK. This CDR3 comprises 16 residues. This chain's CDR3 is CASSQARLAGWNEQFF. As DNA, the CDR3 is TGTGCCAGCAGCCAAGCTCGCCTAGCGGGTTGGAATGAGCAGTTCTTC.

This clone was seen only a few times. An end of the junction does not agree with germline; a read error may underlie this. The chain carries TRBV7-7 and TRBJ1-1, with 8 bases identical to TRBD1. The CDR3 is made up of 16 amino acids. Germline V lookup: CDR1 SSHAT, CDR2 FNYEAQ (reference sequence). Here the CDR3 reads CASSPPDRARYTEAFF. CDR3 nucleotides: TGTGCTAGCAGCCCACCGGACAGGGCACGGTACACTGAAGCTTTCTTT.

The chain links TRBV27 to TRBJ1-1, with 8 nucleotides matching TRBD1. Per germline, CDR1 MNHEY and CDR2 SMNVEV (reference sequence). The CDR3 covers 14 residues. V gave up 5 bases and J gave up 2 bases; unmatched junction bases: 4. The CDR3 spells CASSHRGENTEAFF. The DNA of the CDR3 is TGTGCCAGCAGTCACAGGGGGGAAAACACTGAAGCTTTCTTT.

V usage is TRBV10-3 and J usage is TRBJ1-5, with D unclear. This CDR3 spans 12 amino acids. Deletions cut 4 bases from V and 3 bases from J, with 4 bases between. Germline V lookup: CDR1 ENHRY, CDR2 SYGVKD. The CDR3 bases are TGTGCCATCAGTGCGATCAATCAGCCCCAGCATTTT. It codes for CAISAINQPQHF.

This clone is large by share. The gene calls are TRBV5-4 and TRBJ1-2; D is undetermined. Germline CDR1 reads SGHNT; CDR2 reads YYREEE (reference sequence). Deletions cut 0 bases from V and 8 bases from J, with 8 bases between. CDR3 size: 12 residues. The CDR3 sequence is CASSLDKSGYTF. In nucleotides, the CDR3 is TGTGCCAGCAGCTTGGACAAATCGGGCTACACCTTC.

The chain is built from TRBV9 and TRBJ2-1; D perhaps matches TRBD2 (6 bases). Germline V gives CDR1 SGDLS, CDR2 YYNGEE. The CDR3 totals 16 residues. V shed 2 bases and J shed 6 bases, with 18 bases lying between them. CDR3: CASSVGGTLLANEQFF. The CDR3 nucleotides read TGTGCCAGCAGCGTTGGAGGGACCCTCCTAGCCAATGAGCAGTTCTTC.